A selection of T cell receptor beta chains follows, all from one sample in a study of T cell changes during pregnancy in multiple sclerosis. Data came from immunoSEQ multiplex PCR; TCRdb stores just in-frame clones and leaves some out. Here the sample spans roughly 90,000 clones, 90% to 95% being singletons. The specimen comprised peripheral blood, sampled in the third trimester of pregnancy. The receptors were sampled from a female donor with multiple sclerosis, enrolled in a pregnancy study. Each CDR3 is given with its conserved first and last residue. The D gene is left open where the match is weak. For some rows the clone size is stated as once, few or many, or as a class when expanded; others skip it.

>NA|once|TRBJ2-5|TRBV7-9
CASSAAGGLETQYF
TGTGCCAGCAGCGCCGCCGGAGGCTTAGAGACCCAGTACTTC
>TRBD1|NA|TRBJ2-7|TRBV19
CASSRDRLYEQYF
TGTGCCAGTAGTAGGGACAGGTTATACGAGCAGTACTTC
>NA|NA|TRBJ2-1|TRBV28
CASSLLRDGPNEQFF
TGTGCCAGCAGTTTGTTGCGGGATGGTCCGAATGAGCAGTTCTTC
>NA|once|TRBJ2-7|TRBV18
CASSPRSEAPPSYEQYF
TGTGCCAGCTCACCACGGAGCGAGGCTCCCCCCTCCTACGAGCAGTACTTC
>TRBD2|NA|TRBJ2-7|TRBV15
CATSSPSGVSYEQYF
TGTGCCACCAGCAGTCCCAGCGGGGTCTCCTACGAGCAGTACTTC
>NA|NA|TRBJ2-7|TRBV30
CAWSVLGSHEQYF
TGTGCCTGGAGTGTGTTGGGGAGCCACGAGCAGTACTTC
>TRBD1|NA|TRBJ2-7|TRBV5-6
CASSFRDSTYEQYF
TGTGCCAGCAGCTTCCGGGACAGCACCTACGAGCAGTACTTC
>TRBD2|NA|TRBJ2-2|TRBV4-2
CASSQDADRRRGSGELFF
TGTGCCAGCAGCCAAGATGCCGACCGTCGGCGGGGGTCCGGGGAGCTGTTTTTT
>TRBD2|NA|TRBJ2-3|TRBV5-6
CASSLQLSGRATDTQYF
TGTGCCAGCAGCCTACAACTTAGCGGGAGGGCCACAGATACGCAGTATTTT
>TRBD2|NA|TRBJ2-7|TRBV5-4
CASSPYTGLTHEQYF
TGTGCCAGCAGCCCTTACACGGGACTAACCCACGAGCAGTACTTC
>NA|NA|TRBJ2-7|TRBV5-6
CASSDRDFYEQYF
TGTGCCAGCAGCGATCGGGACTTCTACGAGCAGTACTTC
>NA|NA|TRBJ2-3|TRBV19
CATGLGPDTQYF
TGTGCCACAGGCCTGGGTCCAGATACGCAGTATTTT
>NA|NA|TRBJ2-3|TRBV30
CAWSEGTLYTDTQYF
TGTGCCTGGAGTGAGGGGACTCTATACACAGATACGCAGTATTTT
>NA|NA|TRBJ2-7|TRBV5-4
CASSSKRDRRYEQYF
TGTGCCAGCAGCTCGAAGCGGGACAGGAGATACGAGCAGTACTTC
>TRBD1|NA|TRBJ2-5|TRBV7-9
CASSPRAGGQETQYF
TGTGCCAGCAGCCCCCGGGCAGGGGGCCAGGAGACCCAGTACTTC
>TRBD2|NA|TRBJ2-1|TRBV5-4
CASSLTSGTPYNEQFF
TGTGCCAGCAGCTTGACCAGCGGGACCCCATACAATGAGCAGTTCTTC
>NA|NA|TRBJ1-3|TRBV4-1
CASSQDLWTPDPGNTIYF
TGCGCCAGCAGCCAAGATTTGTGGACACCGGATCCTGGAAACACCATATATTTT
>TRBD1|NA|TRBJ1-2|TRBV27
CASSFSPGGSGYTF
TGTGCCAGCAGTTTCAGCCCAGGGGGCAGCGGCTACACCTTC
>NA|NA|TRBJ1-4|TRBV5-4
CASSKDSLREKLFF
TGTGCCAGCAGCAAGGACAGTCTTAGGGAAAAACTGTTTTTT
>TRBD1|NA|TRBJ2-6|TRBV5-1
CASSVPVRGSGTGGSSGANVLTF
TGCGCCAGCAGCGTCCCCGTGCGTGGTTCAGGGACAGGGGGGAGCTCTGGGGCCAACGTCCTGACTTTC
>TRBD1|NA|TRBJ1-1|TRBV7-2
CASSFGQGTEAFF
TGTGCCAGCAGTTTTGGACAGGGCACTGAAGCTTTCTTT
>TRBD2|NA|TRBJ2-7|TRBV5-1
CASSPAASGSYEQYF
TGCGCCAGCAGCCCGGCGGCTAGCGGGTCCTACGAGCAGTACTTC
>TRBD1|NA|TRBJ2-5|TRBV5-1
CASSLGPGQAQETQYF
TGCGCCAGCAGCTTGGGACCTGGACAGGCTCAAGAGACCCAGTACTTC
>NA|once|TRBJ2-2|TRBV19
CASSIARVTGELFF
TGTGCCAGTAGTATTGCCAGGGTTACCGGGGAGCTGTTTTTT
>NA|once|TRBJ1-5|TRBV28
CASSLYGRADQPQHF
TGTGCCAGCAGTTTATATGGCAGGGCGGATCAGCCCCAGCATTTT
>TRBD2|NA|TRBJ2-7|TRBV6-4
CASSDPPKRDGCYEQYF
TGTGCCAGCAGTGACCCTCCGAAGCGGGACGGGTGCTACGAGCAGTACTTC
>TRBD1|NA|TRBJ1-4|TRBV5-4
CASSIKQGLGEKLFF
TGTGCCAGCAGCATAAAACAGGGGTTGGGGGAAAAACTGTTTTTT
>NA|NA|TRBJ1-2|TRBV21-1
CASSKDRGQGQGYTF
TGTGCCAGCAGCAAAGATAGGGGACAGGGGCAAGGCTACACCTTC
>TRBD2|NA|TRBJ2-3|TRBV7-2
CASSFSLTSGWGTDTQYF
TGTGCCAGCAGCTTTTCACTGACTAGCGGATGGGGCACAGATACGCAGTATTTT
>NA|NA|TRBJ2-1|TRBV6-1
CASRGGYNEQFF
TGTGCCAGCAGGGGGGGATACAATGAGCAGTTCTTC
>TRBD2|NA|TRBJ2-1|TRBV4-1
CASSQVNMGLADEQFF
TGCGCCAGCAGCCAAGTAAATATGGGACTAGCAGATGAGCAGTTCTTC
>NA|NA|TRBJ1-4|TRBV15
CATSRDGGGSEKLFF
TGTGCCACCAGCAGAGATGGCGGGGGTAGTGAAAAACTGTTTTTT
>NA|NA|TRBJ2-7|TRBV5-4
CASSLIGAGEQYF
TGTGCCAGCAGCTTGATCGGAGCCGGCGAGCAGTACTTC
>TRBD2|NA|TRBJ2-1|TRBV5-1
CASSYIAGVSYNEQFF
TGCGCCAGCAGCTACATAGCGGGAGTGTCCTACAATGAGCAGTTCTTC
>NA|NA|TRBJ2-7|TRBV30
CAWSVGSNSYEQYF
TGTGCCTGGAGTGTCGGTTCGAACTCCTACGAGCAGTACTTC
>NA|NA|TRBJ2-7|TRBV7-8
CASSLVPGSAYYEQYF
TGTGCCAGCAGCTTAGTTCCGGGTAGCGCCTACTACGAGCAGTACTTC
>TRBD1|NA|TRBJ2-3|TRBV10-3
CAISGTGALDTQYF
TGTGCCATCAGTGGGACAGGGGCTTTAGATACGCAGTATTTT
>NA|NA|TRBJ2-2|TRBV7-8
CASSLLLGTGELFF
TGTGCCAGCAGCTTACTCCTCGGGACCGGGGAGCTGTTTTTT
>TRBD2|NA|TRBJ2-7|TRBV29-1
CSVEGASGHEQYF
TGCAGCGTTGAAGGGGCTAGCGGGCACGAGCAGTACTTC
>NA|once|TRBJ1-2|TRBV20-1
CSAAGPQVTF
TGCAGTGCTGCAGGGCCCCAGGTAACCTTC
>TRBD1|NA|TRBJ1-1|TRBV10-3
CAISYEDRGLTEAFF
TGTGCCATCAGCTACGAGGACAGGGGGCTTACTGAAGCTTTCTTT
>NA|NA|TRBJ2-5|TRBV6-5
CASSYSRGKKETQYF
TGTGCCAGCAGTTACTCGAGGGGGAAAAAAGAGACCCAGTACTTC
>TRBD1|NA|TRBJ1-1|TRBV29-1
CSVEGPGTGGLGEAFF
TGCAGCGTTGAGGGCCCCGGGACAGGGGGCTTAGGTGAAGCTTTCTTT
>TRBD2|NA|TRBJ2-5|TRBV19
CASSWASGGSQETQYF
TGTGCCAGTAGTTGGGCTAGCGGGGGGAGCCAAGAGACCCAGTACTTC
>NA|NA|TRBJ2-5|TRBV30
CASDYQETQYF
TGTGCCTCGGACTATCAAGAGACCCAGTACTTC
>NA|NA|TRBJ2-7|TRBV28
CASSFISQGNEQYF
TGTGCCAGCAGTTTTATTTCCCAGGGTAACGAGCAGTACTTC
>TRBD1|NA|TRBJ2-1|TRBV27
CASSLSGQGWAYNEQFF
TGTGCCAGCAGTTTATCGGGACAGGGATGGGCCTACAATGAGCAGTTCTTC
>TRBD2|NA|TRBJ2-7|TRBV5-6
CASSPGSVAGYLGYEQYF
TGTGCCAGCAGCCCCGGGTCAGTAGCGGGATATTTGGGGTACGAGCAGTACTTC
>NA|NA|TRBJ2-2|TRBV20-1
CSAKLTGELFF
TGCAGTGCTAAACTCACCGGGGAGCTGTTTTTT
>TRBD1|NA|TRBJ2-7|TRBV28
CASRKQGATEQYF
TGTGCCAGCAGGAAACAGGGGGCCACAGAGCAGTACTTC
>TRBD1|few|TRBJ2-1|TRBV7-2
CASSPAGTGDEQFF
TGTGCCAGCAGCCCCGCCGGGACAGGGGACGAGCAGTTCTTC
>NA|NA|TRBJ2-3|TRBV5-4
CASSLALTDISSTDTQYF
TGTGCCAGCAGCTTGGCCTTAACTGATATATCTAGCACAGATACGCAGTATTTT
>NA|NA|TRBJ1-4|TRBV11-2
CASSLDPYRNEKLFF
TGTGCCAGCAGCTTAGATCCGTATCGGAATGAAAAACTGTTTTTT
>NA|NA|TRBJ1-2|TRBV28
CASSSPTIRQRGYTF
TGTGCCAGCAGTTCACCGACCATCCGGCAGCGGGGCTACACCTTC
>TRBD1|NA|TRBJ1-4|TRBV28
CASRTGQGNEKLFF
TGTGCCAGCAGGACCGGACAGGGTAATGAAAAACTGTTTTTT
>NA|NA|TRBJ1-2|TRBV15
CATSSGAYGYTF
TGTGCCACCAGCTCTGGGGCCTATGGCTACACCTTC
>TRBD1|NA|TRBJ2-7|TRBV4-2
CASSQATGISYEQYF
TGTGCCAGCAGCCAAGCGACAGGGATCTCCTACGAGCAGTACTTC